These 15 T cell receptor beta chains share one sample of origin, sequenced in a study of OX40 agonist ivuxolimab in advanced cancers. Data came from immunoSEQ multiplex PCR; TCRdb stores just in-frame clones and leaves some out. The sample records 60,000 to 65,000 clones, approximately 92% being singletons. The sample here was CD4+ or CD8+ T cells sorted from blood, taken in a trial of the OX40 agonist ivuxolimab. These receptors all stem from an adult with an advanced solid tumor such as melanoma, head and neck, liver or kidney cancer.

The chain carries TRBV11-2 and TRBJ2-7; the D gene is possibly TRBD1 (6 bases). Germline CDR1 is SGHAT and CDR2 is FQNNGV. There are 14 residues in the CDR3. Deletions cut 6 bases from V and 3 bases from J, with 15 bases between. This CDR3 is CASSEGVGSYEQYF. The CDR3 nucleotides are TGTGCCAGCAGTGAGGGGGTAGGAAGCTACGAGCAGTACTTC. The variable domain in full, with the rest retrieved from reference TRBV11-2 and TRBJ2-7, is EAGVAQSPRYKIIEKRQSVAFWCNPISGHATLYWYQQILGQGPKLLIQFQNNGVVDDSQLPKDRFSAERLKGVDSTLKIQPAKLEDSAVYLCASSEGVGSYEQYFGPGTRLTVT.

The chain recombines TRBV5-1 with TRBJ1-1; 11 bases agree with TRBD1. Germline CDR1 SGHRS, CDR2 YFSETQ. J lost 1 base, V lost 4 bases, and 0 bases had no gene match. CDR3 length: 14 residues. This chain's CDR3 is CASSGQGANTEAFF. The DNA for the CDR3 is TGCGCCAGCAGCGGACAGGGGGCGAACACTGAAGCTTTCTTT.

The V call is TRBV7-9, the J call TRBJ1-2; 8 bases fit TRBD1. The CDR3 totals 13 residues. Germline values: CDR1 SEHNR, CDR2 FQNEAQ (reference sequence). V was pared by 5 bases and J by 8 bases, with 7 bases of the junction left unmatched. Here the CDR3 reads CASSPPGGGGYTF. The CDR3 DNA is TGTGCCAGCAGCCCGCCAGGGGGCGGAGGCTACACCTTC.

The gene calls are TRBV2 and TRBJ2-1, with 8 bases matching TRBD1. This CDR3 is built from 13 residues. The germline V gene encodes CDR1 SNHLY and CDR2 FYNNEI. The V segment lost 6 bases and the J segment 3 bases; nucleotides outside the gene matches: 1. Here the CDR3 DNA reads TGTGCCAGCAGCGGACAGGGCTACAATGAGCAGTTCTTC. This encodes CASSGQGYNEQFF. The full variable domain, its missing parts supplied by reference TRBV2 and TRBJ2-1, is EPEVTQTPSHQVTQMGQEVILRCVPISNHLYFYWYRQILGQKVEFLVSFYNNEISEKSEIFDDQFSVERPDGSNFTLKIRSTKLEDSAMYFCASSGQGYNEQFFGPGTRLTVL.

This clone was found once. V usage is TRBV19 and J usage is TRBJ1-5; the D gene is possibly TRBD1 (6 bases). Germline V gives CDR1 LNHDA, CDR2 SQIVND (reference sequence). The CDR3 spans 16 residues. Trimming took off 0 bases at V and 0 bases at J, with 9 bases between the two ends. DNA of the CDR3: TGTGCCAGTAGTATAGAAGGGGGATATAGCAATCAGCCCCAGCATTTT. Residues: CASSIEGGYSNQPQHF.

The chain joins TRBV5-1 to TRBJ1-1, with D hard to call. CDR1 SGHRS and CDR2 YFSETQ come from the germline V gene. With 5 bases removed from V and 1 base from J, the gap between germline ends came to 6 bases. The CDR3 is 12 residues long. The CDR3 sequence: CASSSQNTEAFF. In nucleotides, the CDR3 is TGCGCCAGCAGTAGCCAGAACACTGAAGCTTTCTTT.

The rearrangement uses TRBV2 and TRBJ1-2; 7 bases map to TRBD1. Germline values: CDR1 SNHLY, CDR2 FYNNEI. There are 14 residues in the CDR3. Losses at the gene ends were 6 bases for V and 0 bases for J; bases not matched to a gene: 4. In DNA form, the CDR3 reads TGTGCCAGCAGGAGGGACAGAGCTAACTATGGCTACACCTTC. Protein: CASRRDRANYGYTF.

The chain is built from TRBV4-2 and TRBJ2-2; 9 positions match TRBD2. CDR1 and CDR2 from the germline V gene are LGHNA and YNFKEQ. V shed 0 bases and J 6 bases; nucleotides not matched to a gene: 2. The CDR3 has 15 amino acids. The CDR3 protein is CASSQDAGGPGELFF. The CDR3 nucleotides read TGTGCCAGCAGCCAAGATGCGGGGGGGCCCGGGGAGCTGTTTTTT.

This chain uses TRBV13 with TRBJ1-1; D possibly corresponds to TRBD1 (6 bases). There are 13 residues in the CDR3. Germline V gives CDR1 PRHDT, CDR2 FYEKMQ (reference sequence). With 5 bases removed from V and 11 bases from J, the gap between germline ends came to 18 bases. The CDR3 DNA follows: TGTGCCAGCAGCCCCCGACAGGATGAAGGGGCTTTCTTT. It yields the protein CASSPRQDEGAFF. Full variable domain (outside the CDR3, taken from reference TRBV13 and TRBJ1-1): AAGVIQSPRHLIKEKRETATLKCYPIPRHDTVYWYQQGPGQDPQFLISFYEKMQSDKGSIPDRFSAQQFSDYHSELNMSSLELGDSALYFCASSPRQDEGAFFGQGTRLTVV.

The chain has TRBV2 and TRBJ2-5, with D perhaps given as TRBD1 or TRBD2 (6 bases each). With 8 bases removed from V and 5 bases from J, the gap between germline ends came to 21 bases. CDR1 and CDR2 (germline): SNHLY, FYNNEI. The length of the CDR3 is 15 residues. The CDR3 loop reads CASLERGVPRETQYF. CDR3 DNA: TGTGCCAGCCTCGAAAGGGGGGTCCCCAGGGAGACCCAGTACTTC. Drawing the rest from reference TRBV2 and TRBJ2-5, the complete variable domain is EPEVTQTPSHQVTQMGQEVILRCVPISNHLYFYWYRQILGQKVEFLVSFYNNEISEKSEIFDDQFSVERPDGSNFTLKIRSTKLEDSAMYFCASLERGVPRETQYFGPGTRLLVL.

This clone showed up just once. The chain carries TRBV23-1 and TRBJ2-7; the match to TRBD2 covers 11 bases. TRBV23-1 is an open reading frame whose function is uncertain. Trimming took 4 bases from V and 4 from J; bases not matched to a gene: 12. This CDR3 spans 17 amino acids. CDR3 nucleotides: TGCGCCAGCAGTCGAGGCAGGGAGACTAGCGGGGTATACGAGCAGTACTTC. It yields the protein CASSRGRETSGVYEQYF.

The V and J genes are TRBV5-1 and TRBJ2-1, with D uncertain. This CDR3 is 15 amino acids long. Trimming cost V 0 bases and J 4 bases, with 11 bases left between them. Germline-derived CDR1 and CDR2 are SGHRS and YFSETQ. The CDR3 reads CASSLERQKYNEQFF. The CDR3 DNA sequence: TGCGCCAGCAGCTTGGAACGTCAGAAATACAATGAGCAGTTCTTC.

J is TRBJ1-6 and V is TRBV6-1; D call uncertain. In germline, CDR1 is MNHNS, CDR2 SASEGT. This CDR3 has 15 amino acids. The germline V and J ends were trimmed by 2 bases and 7 bases, with 12 bases remaining between them. CDR3 sequence reads: CASSELGGLNSPLHF. The CDR3 DNA is TGTGCCAGCAGTGAACTGGGCGGGTTAAATTCACCCCTCCACTTT.

This clone was found once. V is TRBV6-5 and J is TRBJ1-1; 7 bases are shared with TRBD1. This CDR3 region has 14 residues. The V gene end was trimmed by 6 bases and the J gene end by 3 bases; junction bases not matched to a gene: 7. Looked up from germline, CDR1 is MNHEY and CDR2 is SVGAGI. This chain's CDR3 is CASRIQGTYTEAFF. DNA of the CDR3: TGTGCCAGCAGAATACAGGGGACCTACACTGAAGCTTTCTTT.

The chain couples TRBV5-6 to TRBJ1-4; no clear D. The CDR3 has 15 amino acids. Germline CDR1 is SGHDT and CDR2 is YYEEEE. V was pared by 2 bases and J by 5 bases, with 13 bases between. CDR3 nucleotides: TGTGCCAGCAGCTTCTGGGGAAGAGTGAATGAAAAACTGTTTTTT. Translated: CASSFWGRVNEKLFF. Drawing the rest from reference TRBV5-6 and TRBJ1-4, the complete variable domain is DAGVTQSPTHLIKTRGQQVTLRCSPKSGHDTVSWYQQALGQGPQFIFQYYEEEERQRGNFPDRFSGHQFPNYSSELNVNALLLGDSALYLCASSFWGRVNEKLFFGSGTQLSVL.